At least ten counts were recorded for the clone carrying this T cell receptor (beta chain). Its antigen is as yet unknown. The data are from a study of regulatory T cells in long-lasting Graves disease. CDR3 regions were amplified by Arm-PCR using iRepertoire HTBI primers to build TCR beta libraries. From the multiplex PCR reads, TCRdb called clonotypes with MiXCR, one entry per CDR3 protein. The sample lists some 350,000 distinct CDR3 sequences, around 15% occurring once. Broader study findings: Gene preferences differed: TRBV28, TRBJ1-2, TRBJ2-5 in persistent cases. Rather than thyroid tissue, only peripheral blood underwent study.

V lost 5 bases and J lost 1, with 3 bases in between. Germline CDR1 SQVTM, CDR2 ANQGSEA. The CDR3 consists of 12 residues. Time point described: newly diagnosed GD, antithyroid drugs for less than 3 months. Researchers made the TCR library from RNA that was extracted from PBMCs. The sample was also reused in another study, on T cells in Graves' hyperthyroidism and ophthalmopathy. That paper notes: With a median lead of about 6.9 months before onset, the model predicted ophthalmopathy.

The sequence was collected from a young woman with Graves disease. This specimen was peripheral blood mononuclear cells (PBMCs), taken at new diagnosis, from a patient treated with antithyroid drugs. The chain is built from TRBV29-1 and TRBJ2-6, with D hard to call. The chain's CDR3 is CSVTSGANVLTF. CDR3 coding DNA: TGCAGCGTTACTTCTGGGGCCAACGTCCTGACTTTC.